These 2 T cell receptor beta chains originate from one sample sequenced in a study of shared clonotypes between healthy human individuals. Some clones are missing from TCRdb's copy, which holds only in-frame ones; the method was immunoSEQ multiplex PCR. The repertoire holds around 440,000 clones, 70% to 80% seen once, with 12% in the top ten. Source material: PBMCs. Every receptor here comes from a woman in her forties in good health. Some clones in this sample may be carry-over from other donors' samples.

V gene TRBV9 combines with J gene TRBJ2-5, with TRBD1 as a possible D gene (5 bases). Trimming shortened V by 3 bases and J by 3 bases, and 9 bases separated the two germline ends. CDR3 length: 13 residues. CDR1 and CDR2 (germline): SGDLS, YYNGEE. DNA for the CDR3: TGTGCCAGCAGCGCAGGCAGGGAAGAGACCCAGTACTTC. Protein: CASSAGREETQYF. Filled out from reference TRBV9 and TRBJ2-5, the complete variable domain reads DSGVTQTPKHLITATGQRVTLRCSPRSGDLSVYWYQQSLDQGLQFLIQYYNGEERAKGNILERFSAQQFPDLHSELNLSSLELGDSALYFCASSAGREETQYFGPGTRLLVL.

The rearrangement joins TRBV6-6 to TRBJ1-5; D gene uncertain. The CDR3 totals 14 residues. V shed 8 bases and J shed 1 base, with 12 bases lying between them. Germline-derived CDR1 and CDR2 are MNHNY and SVGAGI (reference sequence). CDR3 in amino acids: CASVDTESNQPQHF. CDR3 coding DNA: TGTGCCAGCGTCGACACAGAGAGCAATCAGCCCCAGCATTTT.